This section outlines one T cell receptor beta chain sequence together with its context. Its antigen is still unknown. The treatment here: oral pan-JAK inhibitor, 5-10 mg twice daily. Collection of lesional scalp punch biopsies and peripheral blood was performed in alopecia areata patients. After isolation, RNA underwent reverse transcription to generate cDNA as the sequencing template. Libraries were prepared by immunoSEQ multiplex PCR; TCRdb keeps only in-frame clonotypes and omits some of them. The sample lists about 64,000 clones; roughly 46% were seen once. This sample stems from a study of CD8+ T cells in alopecia areata. On the study more broadly: Treated patients received oral tofacitinib, 5 to 10 mg twice daily. Percent of scalp involved defined treated patients' severity scores.

General study points: Any link of baseline CD8+ expansion to response, resting on one nonresponder, remains uncertain.

The CDR3 extends over 11 amino acids. V gave up 3 bases and J gave up 10 bases, with 10 bases separating them. Germline V lookup: CDR1 GTSNPN, CDR2 SVGIG (reference sequence). The genes are TRBV30 and TRBJ2-1; no firm D call. This TCR came from a human donor with alopecia areata. The input for sequencing was CD8+ T cells sorted from blood, taken at approximately week 39, from a patient treated with tofacitinib. In nucleotides, the CDR3 is TGTGCCTGGAGCCCCGGGTGGGAGCAGTTCTTC. Translation: CAWSPGWEQFF.